This T cell receptor beta chain is from a study of blood T cell repertoires in COVID-19. The CDR3 loop spans 16 amino acids. V was clipped by 0 bases and J by 9 bases; unmatched bases: 9. From germline, CDR1 is SGHRS and CDR2 YFSETQ. Libraries were prepared by immunoSEQ multiplex PCR; TCRdb keeps only in-frame clonotypes and omits some of them. The table records roughly 160,000 clones, about 85% of them present only once. The receptor was isolated from a man of 80 years or more with COVID-19, enrolled during active disease. This chain uses TRBV5-1 with TRBJ2-1, with 10 bases aligning to TRBD2. Sequenced: peripheral blood. CDR3 sequence reads: CASSLESGGAGGEQFF. CDR3 DNA sequence: TGCGCCAGCAGCTTGGAAAGCGGGGGGGCCGGGGGTGAGCAGTTCTTC.